This T cell receptor beta chain stems from a study of blood T cell repertoires in COVID-19. After removal of 3 bases from V and 6 bases from J, the junction contained 8 bases not matched to a gene. The CDR3 is 16 amino acids. From germline, CDR1 is SGHTA and CDR2 FQGTGA. Repertoires were generated with immunoSEQ multiplex PCR, while TCRdb's copy carries only in-frame clones and drops some. The sample contains 80,000 or so clones, 91% of which appear only once. The chain couples TRBV7-3 to TRBJ2-3, with 11 bases matching TRBD2. The specimen was peripheral blood. This TCR was sampled from a woman between 50 and 59 years old in a cohort sampled during active COVID-19. The CDR3 region is CASSLRVAGGPDTQYF. In DNA, the CDR3 is TGTGCCAGCAGCTTGAGAGTAGCGGGGGGGCCGGATACGCAGTATTTT.